The 30 T cell receptor beta chains given below trace back to one sample, sequenced in a study of Graves' ophthalmopathy and Graves' hyperthyroidism. The authors amplified TCR beta CDR3 regions, and they did so from RNA transcripts for repertoire sequencing. A first-round RT-PCR used HTBI primers, followed by a second-round multiplex PCR. One entry per CDR3 protein results from TCRdb running MiXCR on the multiplex PCR reads. The sample carries some 750,000 distinct CDR3 sequences, about 44% recorded once. The sequenced sample was peripheral blood. These receptors originate from an adult man with Graves' ophthalmopathy.

The rearrangement links TRBV25-1 to TRBJ2-5; 9 bases agree with TRBD2. Germline V lookup: CDR1 MGHDK, CDR2 SYGVNS. The CDR3 has 13 amino acids. With 11 bases clipped from V and 4 bases from J, the junction kept 8 bases outside the gene matches. The CDR3, as DNA: TGTGCCGAGGGTAGCGGGAGCATAGAGACCCAGTACTTC. Protein: CAEGSGSIETQYF. Based on the CDR3 plus reference TRBV25-1 and TRBJ2-5, the full variable domain is EADIYQTPRYLVIGTGKKITLECSQTMGHDKMYWYQQDPGMELHLIHYSYGVNSTEKGDLSSESTVSRIRTEHFPLTLESARPSHTSQYLCAEGSGSIETQYFGPGTRLLVL.

To note about this clonotype: One end of the junction does not line up with germline, which may come from a read error. For the CDR3, the DNA is TGTGCCAGCAGTGAAGGACAGTTTGTTGTCTCACCCCTCCACTTT. It translates to CASSEGQFVVSPLHF. The chain links TRBV10-3 to TRBJ1-6; tentatively, D is TRBD1 (6 bases). The CDR3 extends over 15 amino acids. Germline V gives CDR1 ENHRY, CDR2 SYGVKD.

The chain is built from TRBV24-1 and TRBJ1-5; 9 bases agree with TRBD1. With 4 bases clipped from V and 6 bases from J, the junction kept 9 bases outside the gene matches. Looked up from germline, CDR1 is KGHDR and CDR2 is SFDVKD. This CDR3 is built from 16 residues. The CDR3 sequence: CATSDPGTGPRQPQHF. CDR3 in DNA: TGTGCCACCAGTGACCCAGGGACAGGGCCTCGTCAGCCCCAGCATTTT.

Points on this clonotype: The CDR3 end shows no conserved phenylalanine or tryptophan, and so a read error is likely. It is unclear where the CDR3 begins or ends on the DNA, so no DNA is shown, and the CDR3 is as TCRdb lists it. This rearrangement joins TRBV7-9 to TRBJ2-6. Germline V CDR1 and CDR2: SEHNR, FQNEAQ (reference sequence). The length of the CDR3 is 9 amino acids, counting both ends. CDR3 amino acids: CASSARTTS.

In its sample, this clonotype was seen a few times. The chain uses TRBV10-3 and TRBJ2-5; 7 bases fit TRBD2. V dropped 6 bases and J dropped 2; count of bases not matched to a gene: 9. CDR3 length equals 15 residues. Germline assignment: CDR1 ENHRY and CDR2 SYGVKD. The CDR3 bases are TGTGCCATCAGCCCGGGTGGGGGGGGACAAGAGACCCAGTACTTC. Amino acid sequence: CAISPGGGGQETQYF.

The V gene is TRBV25-1, the J gene TRBJ1-1; no definite D call. Per germline, CDR1 MGHDK and CDR2 SYGVNS. The CDR3 extends over 14 amino acids. V lost 6 bases and J 1 base, leaving 12 bases between the germline ends. The CDR3 loop is CASSSAARNTEAFF. The CDR3 nucleotides read TGTGCCAGCAGCTCTGCGGCCAGGAACACTGAAGCTTTCTTT. Variable domain in full (rest from reference TRBV25-1 and TRBJ1-1): EADIYQTPRYLVIGTGKKITLECSQTMGHDKMYWYQQDPGMELHLIHYSYGVNSTEKGDLSSESTVSRIRTEHFPLTLESARPSHTSQYLCASSSAARNTEAFFGQGTRLTVV.

This chain joins TRBV29-1 and TRBJ2-5; TRBD2 aligns across 8 bases. Germline assignment: CDR1 SQVTM and CDR2 ANQGSEA. The length of the CDR3 is 16 residues. V was clipped by 1 base and J by 0 bases; unmatched bases: 7. CDR3 DNA: TGCAGCGTTGAAGGAGAGCTAGCGGGTAACCAAGAGACCCAGTACTTC. It translates to CSVEGELAGNQETQYF.

The V and J genes are TRBV7-2 and TRBJ1-1; tentative D call: TRBD1 (5 bases). Trimming pared 7 bases from V and 3 bases from J, leaving 15 bases between. From germline, CDR1 is SGHTA and CDR2 FQGNSA. The CDR3 contains 14 residues. DNA of the CDR3: TGTGCCAGCACTCTCTGGGGGTGGGACACTGAAGCTTTCTTT. Its translation is CASTLWGWDTEAFF.

In its sample, this clonotype was seen a few times. This chain links TRBV7-9 with TRBJ1-2, with 9 positions matching TRBD1. Losses at the gene ends were 5 bases for V and 3 bases for J; bases not matched to a gene: 7. This CDR3 is 15 amino acids long. Germline V lookup: CDR1 SEHNR, CDR2 FQNEAQ (reference sequence). CDR3 loop: CASSRGQGFDYGYTF. The CDR3 nucleotides read TGTGCCAGCAGCCGGGGACAGGGTTTCGACTATGGCTACACCTTC. The variable domain in full, with the rest retrieved from reference TRBV7-9 and TRBJ1-2, is DTGVSQNPRHKITKRGQNVTFRCDPISEHNRLYWYRQTLGQGPEFLTYFQNEAQLEKSRLLSDRFSAERPKGSFSTLEIQRTEQGDSAMYLCASSRGQGFDYGYTFGSGTRLTVV.

The chain carries TRBV7-2 and TRBJ2-7; a weak D match, TRBD1 (6 bases). The CDR3 has 14 amino acids. The germline V gene encodes CDR1 SGHTA and CDR2 FQGNSA. Deletions cut 8 bases from V and 4 bases from J, with 18 bases between. The DNA of the CDR3 is TGTGCCAGCTTACGGGACACGGTCGGTTACGAGCAGTACTTC. It codes for CASLRDTVGYEQYF.

Note on this clonotype: A much larger clone lies a single base off, so this may be a read error. The chain couples TRBV7-9 to TRBJ2-7; D unresolved. With 2 bases removed from V and 4 bases from J, the gap between germline ends came to 6 bases. The CDR3 runs to 12 residues. Per the germline V gene, CDR1 is SEHNR and CDR2 is FQNEAQ (reference sequence). CDR3 residues: CASSLMSYEQYF. For the CDR3, the DNA is TGTGCCAGCAGCTTAATGAGTTACGAGCAGTACTTC.

Comments on this clonotype: Just one base apart from a much larger clone, this may be a read error. The chain combines TRBV10-3 with TRBJ1-6; D is ambiguous. Germline V gene sequence: CDR1 ENHRY, CDR2 SYGVKD. V was cut by 5 bases and J by 15 bases, with 14 bases left in between. CDR3 length equals 12 residues. The DNA for the CDR3 is TGTGCCATCAGTTACTCGGTCCGACTCCTCCACTTT. Its protein is CAISYSVRLLHF.

This clonotype was seen many times. The chain employs TRBV7-9 and TRBJ1-1; 8 nucleotides line up with TRBD1. V was clipped by 5 bases and J by 1 base; unmatched bases: 0. The V gene's germline CDR1 is SEHNR and CDR2 FQNEAQ (reference sequence). The length of the CDR3 is 13 residues. CDR3 sequence: CASSGQGNTEAFF. The CDR3 DNA follows: TGTGCCAGCAGCGGACAGGGGAACACTGAAGCTTTCTTT.

The count of this clonotype is one. The V call is TRBV20-1, the J call TRBJ2-7; 12 bases are shared with TRBD2. The junction had 3 bases not matched to a gene; V was cut back by 2 bases and J by 1 base. CDR3 length: 15 residues. CDR1 DFQATT and CDR2 SNEGSKA come from the germline V gene (reference sequence). The CDR3 DNA follows: TGCAGTGCTAGACATACTAGCGGGGGGTCCTACGAGCAGTACTTC. Translated, it gives CSARHTSGGSYEQYF.

This clonotype was counted many times. The chain employs TRBV24-1 and TRBJ2-2; 9 bases map to TRBD1. Germline V gene sequence: CDR1 KGHDR, CDR2 SFDVKD. The length of the CDR3 is 18 residues. Trimming took 2 bases from V and 2 from J; bases not matched to a gene: 8. CDR3 loop: CATSDSRMGQGNTGELFF. The DNA for the CDR3 is TGTGCCACCAGTGATTCCAGAATGGGACAGGGAAACACCGGGGAGCTGTTTTTT.

This clonotype showed up just a few times. The chain combines TRBV6-2 or TRBV6-3 with TRBJ2-7, with D hard to call. The CDR3 length is 15 residues. Germline-derived CDR1 and CDR2 are MNHEY and SVGEGT. The V gene lost 2 bases and the J gene lost 1 base, with 12 bases spanning the gap. CDR3 in amino acids: CASSYEAAGSYEQYF. DNA of the CDR3: TGTGCCAGCAGTTACGAGGCCGCAGGATCCTACGAGCAGTACTTC.

This clonotype was observed many times. V gene TRBV11-2 combines with J gene TRBJ1-1; unclear D gene. The V gene lost 2 bases and the J gene lost 1 base, with 8 bases spanning the gap. Per germline, CDR1 SGHAT and CDR2 FQNNGV. The length of the CDR3 is 14 residues. This chain's CDR3 is CASSLSSKNTEAFF. The CDR3, as DNA: TGTGCCAGCAGCTTAAGTAGCAAGAACACTGAAGCTTTCTTT. Complete variable domain (other parts from reference TRBV11-2 and TRBJ1-1): EAGVAQSPRYKIIEKRQSVAFWCNPISGHATLYWYQQILGQGPKLLIQFQNNGVVDDSQLPKDRFSAERLKGVDSTLKIQPAKLEDSAVYLCASSLSSKNTEAFFGQGTRLTVV.

This clonotype was picked up one time. A junction end diverges from the germline sequence, so it may reflect a read error. This chain uses TRBV29-1 with TRBJ1-1; no firm D call. CDR1 and CDR2 (germline): SQVTM, ANQGSEA. This CDR3 is built from 12 residues. CDR3 region: CSLLSGNAEAFF. In nucleotides, the CDR3 is TGCAGCTTATTATCGGGGAACGCTGAAGCTTTCTTT.

There are many counts of this clonotype. This chain uses TRBV2 with TRBJ1-5, with D unresolved. Looked up from germline, CDR1 is SNHLY and CDR2 is FYNNEI. The CDR3 runs 16 residues. Trimming left V 4 bases short and J 4 bases short, with 17 bases between. CDR3 DNA sequence: TGTGCCAGCAGTGGGGTCCTGCGTCGATTTAATCAGCCCCAGCATTTT. The encoded protein is CASSGVLRRFNQPQHF.

The chain is built from TRBV14 and TRBJ1-5, with TRBD1 as a possible D gene (5 bases). From germline, CDR1 is SGHDN and CDR2 FVKESK. The CDR3 has 14 amino acids. The V and J ends lost 6 bases and 6 bases respectively, with 15 bases between them. The CDR3 DNA is TGTGCCAGCAGTTTTCGGCAGGGCTCTCAGCCCCAGCATTTT. Translating gives CASSFRQGSQPQHF. The entire variable domain, with the rest obtained from reference TRBV14 and TRBJ1-5, is as follows: EAGVTQFPSHSVIEKGQTVTLRCDPISGHDNLYWYRRVMGKEIKFLLHFVKESKQDESGMPNNRFLAERTGGTYSTLKVQPAELEDSGVYFCASSFRQGSQPQHFGDGTRLSIL.

This clonotype appeared many times. The chain employs TRBV7-9 and TRBJ1-3; a possible D gene is TRBD1 (5 bases). Trimming took off 3 bases at V and 6 bases at J, with 12 bases between the two ends. This CDR3 spans 14 amino acids. Germline assignment: CDR1 SEHNR and CDR2 FQNEAQ (reference sequence). CDR3 sequence: CASSFQGGKNTIYF. The DNA for the CDR3 is TGTGCCAGCAGCTTTCAGGGCGGCAAAAACACCATATATTTT.

This clonotype showed up many times. The rearrangement joins TRBV10-3 to TRBJ1-4; tentatively, D is TRBD1 (6 bases). The CDR3 spans 14 residues. CDR1 ENHRY and CDR2 SYGVKD come from the germline V gene. The V and J ends lost 4 bases and 6 bases respectively, with 12 bases between them. The CDR3 is CAISAGGADEKLFF. For the CDR3, the DNA is TGTGCCATCAGTGCGGGGGGCGCGGATGAAAAACTGTTTTTT.

The V call is TRBV29-1, the J call TRBJ2-5, with 7 bases identical to TRBD1. There are 13 residues in the CDR3. Trimming removed 3 bases from V and 5 bases from J; junction bases left unmatched: 6. Germline V gene lookup returns CDR1 SQVTM and CDR2 ANQGSEA. CDR3 coding DNA: TGCAGCGTTGACGAGGGGGCGCAGGAGACCCAGTACTTC. Protein sequence: CSVDEGAQETQYF.

This chain's CDR3 is CSARVQANQPQHF. The CDR3 DNA follows: TGCAGTGCTAGAGTGCAGGCTAACCAGCCCCAGCATTTT. This chain connects TRBV20-1 to TRBJ1-5; D gene unclear. This CDR3 spans 13 amino acids. V was clipped by 1 base and J by 7 bases, with 11 bases between them. CDR1 DFQATT and CDR2 SNEGSKA come from the germline V gene (reference sequence).

This sequence joins TRBV15 and TRBJ2-5; TRBD2 aligns across 9 bases. Trimming removed 1 base from V and 5 bases from J; junction bases left unmatched: 17. This CDR3 is built from 19 residues. CDR1 is LNHNV, CDR2 YYDKDF, per germline (reference sequence). CDR3 nucleotide sequence: TGTGCCACCAGCAGAGGTTGGGATAGCGGGAGTTCGGGCGGGGAGACCCAGTACTTC. It specifies CATSRGWDSGSSGGETQYF.

This chain uses TRBV12-3 or TRBV12-4 with TRBJ2-5; perhaps D is TRBD1 or TRBD2 (5 bases each). This CDR3 is 13 amino acids long. With 6 bases removed from V and 8 bases from J, the gap between germline ends came to 16 bases. The CDR3 bases are TGTGCCAGCAGCCAAGATGGTCGGGGCACCCAGTACTTC. As protein: CASSQDGRGTQYF.

As regards this clonotype: A single base separates this from a much larger clone, so it may be a read error. The chain has TRBV25-1 and TRBJ1-1, with D hard to call. The CDR3 is made up of 16 amino acids. The germline V gene encodes CDR1 MGHDK and CDR2 SYGVNS. CDR3 coding DNA: TGTGCCGGCAGTGAATTCCGAGGAGGGTCGTTCACTGAAGCTTTCTTT. Translation: CAGSEFRGGSFTEAFF.

This clonotype has a count of ten or more. V is TRBV7-3 and J is TRBJ2-5; TRBD1 is a possible D gene (8 bases). This CDR3 spans 15 amino acids. V was pared by 5 bases and J by 5 bases, with 18 bases between. Per germline, CDR1 SGHTA and CDR2 FQGTGA. The CDR3 DNA reads as TGTGCCAGCAGCCTACAGGGGGGGGTCGGCGAGACCCAGTACTTC. It encodes CASSLQGGVGETQYF.

This chain joins TRBV10-3 and TRBJ2-7; 8 bases map to TRBD1. The CDR3 runs to 15 residues. Germline loops: CDR1 ENHRY, CDR2 SYGVKD. V lost 4 bases, J lost 1 base, and 6 bases stayed unmatched. The CDR3 is CAISAFTGGSYEQYF. The CDR3, as DNA: TGTGCCATCAGTGCTTTTACAGGGGGTTCCTACGAGCAGTACTTC.

The chain combines TRBV2 with TRBJ1-4, with TRBD1 identical over 7 bases. Germline assignment: CDR1 SNHLY and CDR2 FYNNEI. The length of the CDR3 is 14 residues. V was pared by 3 bases and J by 10 bases, with 8 bases of the junction left unmatched. CDR3 DNA: TGTGCCAGCAGTGACCAAACCCAGGGGGGAAAACTGTTTTTT. Translating it yields CASSDQTQGGKLFF. The complete variable domain, with remaining parts taken from reference TRBV2 and TRBJ1-4, reads EPEVTQTPSHQVTQMGQEVILRCVPISNHLYFYWYRQILGQKVEFLVSFYNNEISEKSEIFDDQFSVERPDGSNFTLKIRSTKLEDSAMYFCASSDQTQGGKLFFGSGTQLSVL.